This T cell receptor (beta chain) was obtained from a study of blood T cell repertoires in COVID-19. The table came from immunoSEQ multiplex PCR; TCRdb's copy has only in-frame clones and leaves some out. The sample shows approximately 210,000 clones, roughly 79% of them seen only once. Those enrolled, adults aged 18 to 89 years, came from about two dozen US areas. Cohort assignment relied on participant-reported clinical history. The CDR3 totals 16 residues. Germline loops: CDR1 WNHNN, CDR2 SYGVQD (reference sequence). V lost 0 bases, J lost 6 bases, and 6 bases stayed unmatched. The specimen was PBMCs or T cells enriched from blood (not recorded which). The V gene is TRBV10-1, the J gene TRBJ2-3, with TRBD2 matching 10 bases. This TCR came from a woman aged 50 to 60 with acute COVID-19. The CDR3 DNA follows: TGCGCCAGCAGTGAGTCACTAGCGGGGAGGAAGGATACGCAGTATTTT. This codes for CASSESLAGRKDTQYF.